Each of the 22 T cell receptor beta chains below was sequenced from the same sample in a study of blood T cell repertoires in COVID-19. Some clones are missing from TCRdb's copy, which holds only in-frame ones; the method was immunoSEQ multiplex PCR. The table records approximately 56,000 clones, under 90% of them present only once. The sample was peripheral blood. The source of these receptors is a woman older than 75 with acute or convalescent COVID-19.

This clone came up a few times. The chain employs TRBV7-2 and TRBJ2-7; no firm D call. The CDR3 length is 14 residues. CDR1 SGHTA and CDR2 FQGNSA come from the germline V gene. Trimming shortened V by 5 bases and J by 0 bases, and 11 bases separated the two germline ends. The CDR3 DNA follows: TGTGCCAGCAGCCCCAAGGCGGTCTCCTACGAGCAGTACTTC. It specifies CASSPKAVSYEQYF.

This rearrangement joins TRBV7-9 to TRBJ1-4; TRBD1 matches 9 bases. The CDR3 sequence is 15 residues long. CDR1 and CDR2 from the germline V gene are SEHNR and FQNEAQ (reference sequence). V lost 3 bases and J lost 7; bases outside the gene matches: 6. This CDR3 reads CASSLDRGLVEKLFF. The CDR3 DNA sequence: TGTGCCAGCAGCTTGGACAGGGGTCTTGTTGAAAAACTGTTTTTT. The variable domain in full, completed from reference TRBV7-9 and TRBJ1-4, reads DTGVSQNPRHKITKRGQNVTFRCDPISEHNRLYWYRQTLGQGPEFLTYFQNEAQLEKSRLLSDRFSAERPKGSFSTLEIQRTEQGDSAMYLCASSLDRGLVEKLFFGSGTQLSVL.

The gene calls are TRBV30 and TRBJ2-1; D not certain. CDR1 GTSNPN and CDR2 SVGIG come from the germline V gene (reference sequence). V lost 1 base to trimming and J lost 8 bases, with 9 bases between them. This CDR3 region has 12 residues. This CDR3 is CAWSAYRDEQFF. The CDR3 DNA sequence: TGTGCCTGGAGTGCGTACCGAGATGAGCAGTTCTTC.

The sample holds one count of this clone. This chain connects TRBV24-1 to TRBJ1-2; a possible D gene is TRBD1 (6 bases). This CDR3 region has 14 residues. Germline V gives CDR1 KGHDR, CDR2 SFDVKD. The ends were cut back, 2 bases at V and 6 bases at J, with 12 bases in the middle. The CDR3 loop is CATSDSPGVNGYTF. The CDR3 region has the DNA TGTGCCACCAGTGATTCACCAGGGGTCAATGGCTACACCTTC.

V usage is TRBV4-1 and J usage is TRBJ1-4; D possibly corresponds to TRBD1 (5 bases). Trimming removed 6 bases at V and 5 bases at J, with 16 bases between. Per germline, CDR1 MGHRA and CDR2 YSYEKL. CDR3 length: 15 amino acids. CDR3 in amino acids: CASSQYRMGNEKLFF. The CDR3 coding sequence is TGCGCCAGCAGTCAATACAGGATGGGGAATGAAAAACTGTTTTTT.

The chain is built from TRBV24-1 and TRBJ2-2, with D possibly being TRBD2 (5 bases). The CDR3 has 13 amino acids. Germline V CDR1 and CDR2: KGHDR, SFDVKD. The V gene lost 9 bases and the J gene lost 7 bases, with 14 bases spanning the gap. CDR3 in DNA: TGTGCCACCCAGACGGGGAGCGACGGGGAGCTGTTTTTT. Its protein product is CATQTGSDGELFF.

The V gene is TRBV10-1, the J gene TRBJ1-5, with D tentatively TRBD1 (5 bases). Between the trimmed V and J ends, which lost 9 bases and 4 bases, there was a span of 22 bases. Germline V gene sequence: CDR1 WNHNN, CDR2 SYGVQD (reference sequence). The CDR3 has 16 amino acids. The chain's CDR3 is CARLTQGPLNNQPQHF. The CDR3, as DNA: TGCGCCAGGCTAACTCAGGGCCCTCTAAATAATCAGCCCCAGCATTTT.

This chain joins TRBV5-1 and TRBJ2-2; a weak D match, TRBD2 (6 bases). V gave up 0 bases and J gave up 7 bases, with 16 bases separating them. CDR3 size: 16 residues. Germline CDR1 reads SGHRS; CDR2 reads YFSETQ. This CDR3 reads CASSLDRPVGGGELFF. CDR3 DNA sequence: TGCGCCAGCAGCTTGGACCGGCCAGTGGGGGGCGGGGAGCTGTTTTTT.

The chain is built from TRBV3-1 (or the pseudogene TRBV3-2) and TRBJ1-5; a possible D gene is TRBD1 (6 bases). This CDR3 spans 15 amino acids. Germline V gene data show CDR1 as LGHDT and CDR2 as YNNKEL (reference sequence). Trimming stripped 4 bases from V and 7 bases from J, with 17 bases between. The DNA of the CDR3 is TGTGCCAGCAGCCCAACATACAGGGTCCCCCAGCCCCAGCATTTT. Amino acid sequence: CASSPTYRVPQPQHF.

This clone was detected ten times or more. The chain employs TRBV28 and TRBJ1-2; TRBD1 matches 9 bases. V was clipped by 5 bases and J by 3 bases; unmatched bases: 4. This CDR3 comprises 14 residues. The germline gives CDR1 MDHEN, CDR2 SYDVKM. The CDR3 spells CASSHGQGHYGYTF. DNA of the CDR3: TGTGCCAGCAGTCATGGACAGGGGCACTATGGCTACACCTTC.

The rearrangement uses TRBV6-1 and TRBJ2-3; 7 nucleotides agree with TRBD2. Germline V gene data show CDR1 as MNHNS and CDR2 as SASEGT. There are 15 residues in the CDR3. The V gene end was trimmed by 1 base and the J gene end by 0 bases; junction bases not matched to a gene: 1. The CDR3 nucleotides read TGTGCCAGCAGTGAAGTGGGGGGGAGCACAGATACGCAGTATTTT. As protein: CASSEVGGSTDTQYF.

This rearrangement joins TRBV14 to TRBJ1-1; tentatively, D is TRBD1 (6 bases). Looked up from germline, CDR1 is SGHDN and CDR2 is FVKESK. The V gene lost 5 bases and the J gene lost 5 bases, with 15 bases spanning the gap. The CDR3 runs to 14 residues. The chain's CDR3 is CASSYRTDKTEAFF. As DNA, the CDR3 is TGTGCCAGCAGCTACCGGACAGATAAAACTGAAGCTTTCTTT.

V usage is TRBV3-1 (or the pseudogene TRBV3-2) and J usage is TRBJ2-1; D is unresolved. The V end was cut by 1 base, the J end by 0 bases, with 7 bases between. Germline V gene data show CDR1 as LGHDT and CDR2 as YNNKEL (reference sequence). CDR3 length: 15 residues. The CDR3 DNA reads TGTGCCAGCAGCCAAGTCCAGGCCTCCTACAATGAGCAGTTCTTC. Residues: CASSQVQASYNEQFF.

V and J are TRBV5-1 and TRBJ2-2; D is unclear. The CDR3 consists of 13 residues. Trimming took off 2 bases at V and 3 bases at J, with 5 bases between the two ends. Germline lookup yields CDR1 SGHRS and CDR2 YFSETQ. CDR3 protein: CASSLADTGELFF. The CDR3 DNA reads TGCGCCAGCAGCTTAGCCGACACCGGGGAGCTGTTTTTT.

The chain links TRBV3-1 (or the pseudogene TRBV3-2) to TRBJ1-6; a possible D gene is TRBD1 (5 bases). This CDR3 has 15 amino acids. Trimming removed 1 base from V and 6 bases from J, with 10 bases in between. Germline lookup yields CDR1 LGHDT and CDR2 YNNKEL (reference sequence). The chain's CDR3 is CASSQVAGINSPLHF. The CDR3 nucleotides are TGTGCCAGCAGCCAAGTAGCAGGGATTAATTCACCCCTCCACTTT.

The V gene is TRBV7-7, the J gene TRBJ2-1; TRBD2 matches at 8 bases. The CDR3 has 15 residues. CDR1 is SSHAT, CDR2 FNYEAQ, per germline (reference sequence). J was trimmed by 4 bases and V by 4 bases; bases with no gene match: 6. The CDR3 DNA follows: TGTGCCAGCAGCTCAACTAGCGGAACTTACAATGAGCAGTTCTTC. It specifies CASSSTSGTYNEQFF. Using reference TRBV7-7 and TRBJ2-1 for the parts outside the CDR3, the full variable domain is GAGVSQSPRYKVTKRGQDVTLRCDPISSHATLYWYQQALGQGPEFLTYFNYEAQPDKSGLPSDRFSAERPEGSISTLTIQRTEQRDSAMYRCASSSTSGTYNEQFFGPGTRLTVL.

The CDR3 DNA follows: TGTGCCAGCGGAGGTCCCTCTGGGGCCAACGTCCTGACTTTC. This translates into CASGGPSGANVLTF. This chain uses TRBV3-1 (or the pseudogene TRBV3-2) with TRBJ2-6, with a weak D call TRBD2 (5 bases). Trimming took 8 bases from V and 0 from J, leaving 8 bases between them. This CDR3 spans 14 amino acids. The germline CDR1 and CDR2 sequences are LGHDT and YNNKEL (reference sequence).

The rearrangement joins TRBV7-2 to TRBJ2-1; 8 bases match TRBD1. Germline values: CDR1 SGHTA, CDR2 FQGNSA. CDR3 length: 15 amino acids. With 5 bases clipped from V and 2 bases from J, the junction kept 5 bases outside the gene matches. The CDR3 is CASSPDRGTYNEQFF. DNA of the CDR3: TGTGCCAGCAGCCCCGACAGGGGTACCTACAATGAGCAGTTCTTC.

This chain uses TRBV7-9 with TRBJ1-1; D gene unclear. This CDR3 is 14 amino acids long. Germline CDR1 and CDR2: SEHNR and FQNEAQ (reference sequence). The V end was cut by 7 bases, the J end by 1 base, with 13 bases between. This CDR3 reads CASTVGAQNTEAFF. In DNA, the CDR3 is TGTGCCAGCACCGTGGGCGCCCAGAACACTGAAGCTTTCTTT.

V and J are TRBV15 and TRBJ1-2, with D possibly being TRBD1 (5 bases). Trimming shortened V by 2 bases and J by 3 bases, and 19 bases separated the two germline ends. The CDR3 totals 17 residues. Germline loops: CDR1 LNHNV, CDR2 YYDKDF (reference sequence). The CDR3 sequence: CATSRPQAGALDYGYTF. The CDR3 DNA sequence: TGTGCCACCAGCAGACCCCAAGCTGGGGCCCTCGACTATGGCTACACCTTC.

This chain joins TRBV7-9 and TRBJ1-1, with D tentatively TRBD1 (5 bases). The germline V gene has CDR1 SEHNR and CDR2 FQNEAQ (reference sequence). This CDR3 is built from 14 residues. V was cut by 5 bases and J by 1 base, with 11 bases left in between. The CDR3 loop is CASSPSTANTEAFF. CDR3 sequence (DNA): TGTGCCAGCAGCCCCTCGACAGCGAACACTGAAGCTTTCTTT.

This chain uses TRBV9 with TRBJ1-3, with TRBD1 matching 8 bases. The J segment lost 8 bases and the V segment lost 3 bases, leaving 10 bases of the junction unmatched. The CDR3 covers 15 residues. From germline, CDR1 is SGDLS and CDR2 YYNGEE. The CDR3 sequence: CASSAPPGTGDTIYF. In DNA form, the CDR3 reads TGTGCCAGCAGCGCCCCCCCCGGGACAGGCGACACCATATATTTT.